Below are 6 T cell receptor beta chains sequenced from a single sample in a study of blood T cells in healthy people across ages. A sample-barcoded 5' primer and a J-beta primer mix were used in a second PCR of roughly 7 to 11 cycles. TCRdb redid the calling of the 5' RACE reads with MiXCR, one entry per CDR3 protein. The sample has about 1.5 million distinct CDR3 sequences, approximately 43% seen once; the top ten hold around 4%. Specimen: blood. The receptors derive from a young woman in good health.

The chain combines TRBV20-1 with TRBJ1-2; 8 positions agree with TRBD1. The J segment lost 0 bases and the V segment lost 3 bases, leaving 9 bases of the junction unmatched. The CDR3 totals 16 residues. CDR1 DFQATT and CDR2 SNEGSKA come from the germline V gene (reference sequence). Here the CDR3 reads CSARIQGDPSNYGYTF. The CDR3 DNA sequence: TGCAGTGCTAGGATACAGGGGGATCCCTCTAACTATGGCTACACCTTC.

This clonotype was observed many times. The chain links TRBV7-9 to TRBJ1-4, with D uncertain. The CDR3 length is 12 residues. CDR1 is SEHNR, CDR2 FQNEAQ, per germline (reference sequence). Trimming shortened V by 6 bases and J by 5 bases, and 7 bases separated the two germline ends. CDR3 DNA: TGTGCCAGCAGGGGAAGAAATGAAAAACTGTTTTTT. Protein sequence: CASRGRNEKLFF.

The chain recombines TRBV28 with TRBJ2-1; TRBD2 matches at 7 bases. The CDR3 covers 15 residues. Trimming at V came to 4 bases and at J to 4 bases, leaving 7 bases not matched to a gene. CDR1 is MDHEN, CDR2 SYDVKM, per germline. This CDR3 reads CASSWASGAYNEQFF. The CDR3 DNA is TGTGCCAGCAGTTGGGCTAGCGGAGCTTACAATGAGCAGTTCTTC. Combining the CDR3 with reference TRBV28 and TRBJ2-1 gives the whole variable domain DVKVTQSSRYLVKRTGEKVFLECVQDMDHENMFWYRQDPGLGLRLIYFSYDVKMKEKGDIPEGYSVSREKKERFSLILESASTNQTSMYLCASSWASGAYNEQFFGPGTRLTVL.

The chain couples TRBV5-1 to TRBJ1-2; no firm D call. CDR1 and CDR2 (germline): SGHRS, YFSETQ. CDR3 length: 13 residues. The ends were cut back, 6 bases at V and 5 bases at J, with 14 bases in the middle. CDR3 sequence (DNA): TGCGCCAGCAACGAGAGAGTAGGGTATGGCTACACCTTC. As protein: CASNERVGYGYTF.

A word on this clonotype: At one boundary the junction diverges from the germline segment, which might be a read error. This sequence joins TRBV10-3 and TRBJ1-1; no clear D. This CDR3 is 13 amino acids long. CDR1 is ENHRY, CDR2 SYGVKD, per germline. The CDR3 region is CAVSGTMNTEAFF. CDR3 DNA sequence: TGTGCCGTCAGTGGAACTATGAACACTGAAGCTTTCTTT.

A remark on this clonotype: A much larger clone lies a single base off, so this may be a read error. The CDR3 here is CSVKQGIAYERYF. The DNA of the CDR3 is TGCAGCGTTAAACAGGGTATAGCCTACGAGCGGTACTTC. V usage is TRBV29-1 and J usage is TRBJ2-4, with D tentatively TRBD1 (6 bases). V lost 5 bases to trimming and J lost 15 bases, with 23 bases between them. Germline CDR1 and CDR2: SQVTM and ANQGSEA. The CDR3 covers 13 residues.